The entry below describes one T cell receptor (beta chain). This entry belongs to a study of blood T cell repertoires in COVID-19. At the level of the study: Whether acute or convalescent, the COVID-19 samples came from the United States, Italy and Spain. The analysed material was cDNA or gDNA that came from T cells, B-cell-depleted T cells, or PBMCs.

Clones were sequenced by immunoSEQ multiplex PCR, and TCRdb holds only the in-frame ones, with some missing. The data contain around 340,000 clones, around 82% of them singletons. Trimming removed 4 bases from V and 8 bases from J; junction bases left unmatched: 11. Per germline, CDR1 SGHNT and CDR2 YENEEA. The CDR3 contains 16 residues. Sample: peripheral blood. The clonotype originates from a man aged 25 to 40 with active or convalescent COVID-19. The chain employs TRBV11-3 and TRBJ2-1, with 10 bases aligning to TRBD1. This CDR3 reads CASSWTGGYFRDEQFF. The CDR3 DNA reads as TGTGCCAGCAGCTGGACAGGGGGATACTTTAGGGATGAGCAGTTCTTC.